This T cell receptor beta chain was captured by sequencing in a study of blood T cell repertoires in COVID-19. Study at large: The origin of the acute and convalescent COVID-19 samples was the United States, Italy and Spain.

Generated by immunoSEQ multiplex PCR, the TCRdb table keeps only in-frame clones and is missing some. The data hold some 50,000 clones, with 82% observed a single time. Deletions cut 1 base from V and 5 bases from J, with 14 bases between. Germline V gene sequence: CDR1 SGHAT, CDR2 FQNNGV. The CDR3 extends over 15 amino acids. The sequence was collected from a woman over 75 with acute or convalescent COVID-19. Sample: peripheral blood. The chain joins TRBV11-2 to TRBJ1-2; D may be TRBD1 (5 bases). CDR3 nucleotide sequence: TGTGCCAGCAGCTTAGGTTCATCAGGGCTATATGGCTACACCTTC. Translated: CASSLGSSGLYGYTF.